Listed below are T cell receptor beta chains from one sample, sequenced in a study of blood T cell repertoires in COVID-19. Data came from immunoSEQ multiplex PCR; TCRdb stores just in-frame clones and leaves some out. The sample carries about 140,000 clones, approximately 88% recorded once. Sequences were obtained from peripheral blood. The receptors shown here come from a man between 70 and 80 years old with acute or convalescent COVID-19. The CDR3 runs from the conserved cysteine through the conserved F or W. Fields, in order: clone size, V gene, J gene, D gene, CDR3 DNA, CDR3 protein. D genes are given only for firm matches. The size entry is marked missing in some rows and otherwise reads once, few, many or a size class.

size: NA
V: TRBV9
J: TRBJ1-4
D: NA
DNA: TGTGCCAGCAGCGTAGGCCCTTCCGGTGAAAAACTGTTTTTT
CDR3: CASSVGPSGEKLFF

size: NA
V: TRBV3-1/TRBV3-2
J: TRBJ2-7
D: NA
DNA: TGTGCCAGCAGCCTCCTAGAGGAGGGTTACTCCTACGAGCAGTACTTC
CDR3: CASSLLEEGYSYEQYF

size: few
V: TRBV28
J: TRBJ1-1
D: TRBD1
DNA: TGTGCCAGCAGGTTACAGGGGTGGAACACTGAAGCTTTCTTT
CDR3: CASRLQGWNTEAFF

size: NA
V: TRBV30
J: TRBJ2-7
D: NA
DNA: TGTGCCTGGAGTCTCTCTTCCTCGAGGGAGCAGTACTTC
CDR3: CAWSLSSSREQYF

size: NA
V: TRBV2
J: TRBJ1-5
D: NA
DNA: TGTGCCAGCAGGGAGGACTCGGTTTGGGCCCAGCATTTT
CDR3: CASREDSVWAQHF

size: NA
V: TRBV27
J: TRBJ2-5
D: NA
DNA: TGTGCCAGCAGTTTAGTAGGGGGGGCCGAGGAGACCCAGTACTTC
CDR3: CASSLVGGAEETQYF

size: NA
V: TRBV5-1
J: TRBJ2-5
D: TRBD1
DNA: TGCGCCAGCAGCTTGTGGAGACAGGGTGATACCCAGTACTTC
CDR3: CASSLWRQGDTQYF

size: NA
V: TRBV7-9
J: TRBJ2-2
D: NA
DNA: TGTGCCAGCAGCTTCACAGGGTACACCGGGGAGCTGTTTTTT
CDR3: CASSFTGYTGELFF

size: NA
V: TRBV12-3/TRBV12-4
J: TRBJ2-7
D: NA
DNA: TGTGCCAGCAGTTTACGGGACATCTACGAGCAGTACTTC
CDR3: CASSLRDIYEQYF

size: NA
V: TRBV5-1
J: TRBJ2-2
D: TRBD2
DNA: TGCGCCAGCAGCTTAGGACTAGCGGGAGCAGGCGGGGAGCTGTTTTTT
CDR3: CASSLGLAGAGGELFF

size: NA
V: TRBV27
J: TRBJ1-5
D: NA
DNA: TGTGCCAGCCAGGGCAATCAGCCCCAGCATTTT
CDR3: CASQGNQPQHF

size: NA
V: TRBV6-2/TRBV6-3
J: TRBJ1-3
D: TRBD1
DNA: TGTGCCAGCAGTTACTCACGACTAACAGGGGAGGCTGGAAACACCATATATTTT
CDR3: CASSYSRLTGEAGNTIYF

size: NA
V: TRBV5-4
J: TRBJ2-3
D: NA
DNA: TGTGCCAGCAGCTTCGCTACAGGGTCCTCACAGGATACGCAGTATTTT
CDR3: CASSFATGSSQDTQYF

size: NA
V: TRBV21-1
J: TRBJ2-5
D: NA
DNA: TGTGCCAGCAGCAAGCAAAGGGGAGAGACCCAGTACTTC
CDR3: CASSKQRGETQYF

size: NA
V: TRBV10-1
J: TRBJ2-3
D: TRBD2
DNA: TGCGCCAGCAGTGGGGAACTAGCGGGACCTCAGGCTACGCAGTATTTT
CDR3: CASSGELAGPQATQYF

size: once
V: TRBV9
J: TRBJ2-6
D: NA
DNA: TGTGCCAGCAGCGTCTGGACATCCCCCAATGTCCTGACTTTC
CDR3: CASSVWTSPNVLTF

size: NA
V: TRBV7-8
J: TRBJ2-4
D: TRBD2
DNA: TGTGCCAGCGGGGGGCTAGCGGGAGGGGATGGAAACATTCAGTACTTC
CDR3: CASGGLAGGDGNIQYF

size: once
V: TRBV5-1
J: TRBJ1-2
D: NA
DNA: TGCGCCAGCAGCAACGGGGAGCCCTCCGATGGCTACACCTTC
CDR3: CASSNGEPSDGYTF

size: NA
V: TRBV10-1
J: TRBJ1-1
D: NA
DNA: TGCGCCAGCAGAGCTCAATGGAACACTGAAGCTTTCTTT
CDR3: CASRAQWNTEAFF

size: NA
V: TRBV7-9
J: TRBJ2-7
D: TRBD2
DNA: TGTGCCAGCAGCTTACTAGCGGGAGGCTACGAGCAGTACTTC
CDR3: CASSLLAGGYEQYF

size: NA
V: TRBV20-1
J: TRBJ1-5
D: NA
DNA: TGCAGTGCTAGGCTCCGGGAGCCCCAGCATTTT
CDR3: CSARLREPQHF

size: NA
V: TRBV10-2
J: TRBJ2-7
D: TRBD2
DNA: TGCGCCAGCAGTGCGCGCGGGAGGGTCAACGAGCAGTACTTC
CDR3: CASSARGRVNEQYF

size: NA
V: TRBV3-1/TRBV3-2
J: TRBJ2-7
D: TRBD2
DNA: TGTGCCAGCAGCCAAGACGCGAGGGCGGGGGACGAGCAGTACTTC
CDR3: CASSQDARAGDEQYF

size: NA
V: TRBV7-9
J: TRBJ1-1
D: NA
DNA: TGTGCCAGCAGCTTGGCCGGGACTGGGGGCACTGAAGCTTTCTTT
CDR3: CASSLAGTGGTEAFF

size: once
V: TRBV18
J: TRBJ1-1
D: TRBD1
DNA: TGTGCCAGCTCACCAAGGGCAGGGGGTTATTCGGACACTGAAGCTTTCTTT
CDR3: CASSPRAGGYSDTEAFF

size: NA
V: TRBV5-1
J: TRBJ2-1
D: TRBD2
DNA: TGCGCCAGCAGTAAAAGTAGCGGGGACTACAATGAGCAGTTCTTC
CDR3: CASSKSSGDYNEQFF

size: NA
V: TRBV19
J: TRBJ2-1
D: TRBD2
DNA: TGTGCCAGTAGTGGGCTAGCGGGAGATGGAGGTTACAATGAGCAGTTCTTC
CDR3: CASSGLAGDGGYNEQFF

size: NA
V: TRBV6-1
J: TRBJ2-3
D: TRBD1
DNA: TGTGCCAGCAGTGAAGACCGCCTCGGACAGGGAGCAGATACGCAGTATTTT
CDR3: CASSEDRLGQGADTQYF

size: few
V: TRBV5-1
J: TRBJ2-7
D: TRBD2
DNA: TGCGCCAGCAGCGCGCTAGCGGGGGCCTCCTACGAGCAGTACTTC
CDR3: CASSALAGASYEQYF

size: NA
V: TRBV29-1
J: TRBJ1-2
D: NA
DNA: TGCAGCGCCCGCGAATTTTCTAACTATGGCTACACCTTC
CDR3: CSAREFSNYGYTF

size: NA
V: TRBV30
J: TRBJ1-5
D: NA
DNA: TGTGCCTGGAGTCCCTGGGGGGGGAATCAGCCCCAGCATTTT
CDR3: CAWSPWGGNQPQHF

size: once
V: TRBV12-3/TRBV12-4
J: TRBJ2-3
D: TRBD1
DNA: TGTGCTTGCGGACAGGGCGGTACAGATACGCAGTATTTT
CDR3: CACGQGGTDTQYF

size: NA
V: TRBV5-1
J: TRBJ2-3
D: TRBD1
DNA: TGCGCCAGCAGCTTGATGACAGGGAGCACAGATACGCAGTATTTT
CDR3: CASSLMTGSTDTQYF

size: NA
V: TRBV19
J: TRBJ1-5
D: TRBD1
DNA: TGTGCCAGTCGAGCCGGGACAGGGGCAGATCAGCCCCAGCATTTT
CDR3: CASRAGTGADQPQHF

size: NA
V: TRBV20-1
J: TRBJ2-4
D: NA
DNA: TGCAGTGCTCTACTAGCAAACATTCAGTACTTC
CDR3: CSALLANIQYF

size: few
V: TRBV11-2
J: TRBJ2-1
D: TRBD1
DNA: TGTGCCAGCAGCCTGCGTGCAGGGGGCACGGGCGATGAGCAGTTCTTC
CDR3: CASSLRAGGTGDEQFF

size: few
V: TRBV19
J: TRBJ1-5
D: NA
DNA: TGTGCCAGTAGTACCGGATCAGGCCGAGGCAATCAGCCCCAGCATTTT
CDR3: CASSTGSGRGNQPQHF

size: NA
V: TRBV19
J: TRBJ2-1
D: TRBD2
DNA: TGTGCCAGTAGTATTAACCTAGCGGGGGTCAATGAGCAGTTCTTC
CDR3: CASSINLAGVNEQFF

size: NA
V: TRBV3-1/TRBV3-2
J: TRBJ2-1
D: NA
DNA: TGTGCCAGTCGGCTAGATTTTTACAATGAGCAGTTCTTC
CDR3: CASRLDFYNEQFF

size: many
V: TRBV28
J: TRBJ2-6
D: NA
DNA: TGTGCCAGCACGACAGGGGCCAACGTCCTGACTTTC
CDR3: CASTTGANVLTF

size: NA
V: TRBV20-1
J: TRBJ1-2
D: NA
DNA: TGCAGTGCTAGTGGCTTCCTAGATAACTATGGCTACACCTTC
CDR3: CSASGFLDNYGYTF

size: NA
V: TRBV13
J: TRBJ1-1
D: NA
DNA: TGTGCCAGCAGCTTAGTATCAGGAACTGAAGCTTTCTTT
CDR3: CASSLVSGTEAFF

size: NA
V: TRBV7-3
J: TRBJ1-4
D: TRBD1
DNA: TGTGCCAGCAGCTTAACCGGCACAGGGGGCTTTGAAAAACTGTTTTTT
CDR3: CASSLTGTGGFEKLFF